The sequence of this TCR beta chain was determined in a study of blood T cell repertoires in COVID-19 (dated by TCRdb to about 2020). As for the study more broadly: Collaborator samples came from the United States, Italy and Spain and covered acute and convalescent phases of COVID-19. A de-identified subject ID, COVID-19 status, age in years and sex were almost always included in the sample metadata. A freely available public database, intended as a resource for researchers studying the immune response to SARS-CoV-2, is where the repertoires were released. The material from the prospective study consisted of cDNA or gDNA derived from T cells, B-cell-depleted T cells, or PBMCs. Where HLA class I and class II types were available, the types were taken from metadata supplied by the sample provider, not from assay-based typing. The dataset comprised deeply sampled blood TCRbeta repertoires from subjects exposed to, actively infected with, or recovered from COVID-19. Samples were obtained from the ongoing ImmuneRACE study (first 160 participants) and from some 1,200 subjects provided by 6 global collaborators.

Whole blood was collected in K2EDTA tubes by collaborating institutions according to the institutions' own protocols. For TCRbeta analysis, collaborators shipped samples as frozen whole blood, isolated PBMCs, or DNA extracted from either of those sample types. TCRbeta CDR3 regions were amplified from genomic DNA by means of the immunoSEQ Assay, a bias-controlled multiplex PCR. The authors' analysis ran thus. Nucleated cell counts per sample were estimated from amplification of reference gene primers within the assay. Sequence reads were collapsed and filtered to measure the absolute abundance of every unique TCRbeta CDR3 rearrangement. For each sample, productive Simpson clonality was calculated as the square root of Simpson's diversity index across productive rearrangements. Not all clones reach the TCRdb copy of this immuneACCESS table, which keeps in-frame sequences only. Checked studies attribute under half of the gap to unresolved V genes and leave the rest unexplained. V, J and clone size derive from that table, while D and trimming were established from the DNA sequence. This sample lists about 380,000 clones; more than 65% were detected once. The ten largest clonotypes hold about 1% of the sample.

The CDR3, cysteine through phenylalanine, is 14 amino acids long. This entry keeps only the CDR3 DNA: 42 bases, framed from base 1. V is pared back by 6 bases and J by 5 bases, with 15 bases lying between the germline termini. In the germline V gene (reference sequence), CDR1 corresponds to SEHNR and CDR2 to FQNEAQ. General conclusions and limits of the study: How much clinical and demographic metadata was included differed by source and by participant, and the metadata was provided uncurated.

On this clone itself: Its antigen is not yet known. The input lacks base qualities; no much larger clone sits a single base away.

The sequencing sample was made of peripheral blood. The rearrangement combines TRBV7-9 with TRBJ2-3; a weak D assignment points to TRBD1 (6 bases agree). The receptor was derived from a human donor with acute or convalescent COVID-19. The donor label of this sample is uncertain. The CDR3 region has the sequence CASSSRQALDTQYF. The nucleotides are TGTGCCAGCAGTTCTCGACAGGCCTTAGATACGCAGTATTTT.